This record covers a single T cell receptor beta chain. As yet, its antigen is unknown. This record comes from a study of STAT5B mutations in CD4+ large granular lymphocyte leukemia. On the study more broadly: Among healthy donors, a particular HLA allele went with more CDR3 'QG' motifs. Study-wide findings and caveats: Patient CD4-sorted repertoires stayed more clonal than healthy ones after leukemic-clone removal. Without HLA matching, higher CD4+ than CD8+ T-LGLL clonality could reflect small sample size.

The survey-level immunoSEQ assay was used. The table came from immunoSEQ multiplex PCR; TCRdb's copy has only in-frame clones and leaves some out. The repertoire consists of approximately 35,000 clones, with around 76% occurring once and the leading ten covering roughly 2%. This sequence was found in a human donor in good health. The specimen was CD4+ T cells from blood buffy coats.

In nucleotides, the CDR3 is TGCGCCAGCAGCGCGCACAGGAACGGCTACACCTTC. Translating gives CASSAHRNGYTF. The chain uses TRBV5-1 and TRBJ1-2, with D perhaps matching TRBD1 (5 bases). The V and J ends lost 4 bases and 8 bases respectively, with 12 bases between them. The CDR3 loop spans 12 amino acids. The germline CDR1 and CDR2 sequences are SGHRS and YFSETQ.